This passage covers 14 T cell receptor beta chains from one sample sequenced in a study of T cell responses to AZD1222 COVID-19 vaccine. Generated by immunoSEQ multiplex PCR, the TCRdb table keeps only in-frame clones and is missing some. The sample has about 70,000 clones, about 85% seen once. The sample consisted of peripheral blood, taken on day 0 of AZD1222 vaccination. These receptors came from an adult in good health.

The V and J genes are TRBV29-1 and TRBJ2-3; D possibly corresponds to TRBD1 (5 bases). Germline CDR1 reads SQVTM; CDR2 reads ANQGSEA. The CDR3 has 15 amino acids. The germline V and J ends were trimmed by 4 bases and 0 bases, with 14 bases remaining between them. The CDR3 sequence: CSVGGEAPSTDTQYF. The CDR3 nucleotides are TGCAGCGTTGGGGGCGAGGCGCCTAGCACAGATACGCAGTATTTT.

This sequence joins TRBV2 and TRBJ1-2; TRBD1 aligns across 8 bases. The CDR3 is 14 amino acids. Germline trimming cut 1 base from V and 8 bases from J; bases unmatched to any gene: 6. Looked up from germline, CDR1 is SNHLY and CDR2 is FYNNEI. CDR3 nucleotides: TGTGCCAGCAGTGAAGTTGGACAGGGCCGGGGCTACACCTTC. It encodes CASSEVGQGRGYTF. The whole variable domain, filled in from reference TRBV2 and TRBJ1-2, reads EPEVTQTPSHQVTQMGQEVILRCVPISNHLYFYWYRQILGQKVEFLVSFYNNEISEKSEIFDDQFSVERPDGSNFTLKIRSTKLEDSAMYFCASSEVGQGRGYTFGSGTRLTVV.

This chain links TRBV10-3 with TRBJ2-7; D is ambiguous. Trimming cost V 3 bases and J 5 bases, with 8 bases left between them. From germline, CDR1 is ENHRY and CDR2 SYGVKD. The CDR3 is 12 residues long. The CDR3 sequence is CAISEKGHEQYF. CDR3 nucleotide sequence: TGTGCCATCAGTGAAAAAGGTCACGAGCAGTACTTC.

As regards this clone: Germline is not matched at one junction end, which may reflect a read error. The J gene is TRBJ1-4, the V gene TRBV5-1; TRBD1 matches 8 bases. The CDR3 is made up of 15 amino acids. CDR1 SGHRS and CDR2 YFSETQ come from the germline V gene. This CDR3 reads CASSNDGTGHEKLFF. The CDR3 DNA is TGCGCCAGCAGTAACGACGGGACAGGTCATGAGAAACTGTTTTTT.

V is TRBV10-3 and J is TRBJ1-3, with no clear D. V dropped 7 bases and J dropped 3 bases, with 7 bases sitting between them. There are 12 residues in the CDR3. Germline values: CDR1 ENHRY, CDR2 SYGVKD. Here the CDR3 DNA reads TGTGCCATCACCGGTGATGGAAACACCATATATTTT. It specifies CAITGDGNTIYF.

The V call is TRBV20-1, the J call TRBJ2-1, with 9 bases that match TRBD2. Germline V CDR1 and CDR2: DFQATT, SNEGSKA (reference sequence). After removal of 3 bases from V and 0 bases from J, the junction contained 12 bases not matched to a gene. This CDR3 has 18 amino acids. CDR3 protein: CSASGVAGASSSYNEQFF. Here the CDR3 DNA reads TGCAGTGCTAGTGGGGTAGCGGGAGCGTCGAGCTCCTACAATGAGCAGTTCTTC.

The J gene is TRBJ1-1, the V gene TRBV28, with D uncertain. Germline V gene sequence: CDR1 MDHEN, CDR2 SYDVKM. Trimming cost V 8 bases and J 5 bases, with 9 bases left between them. This CDR3 is 11 amino acids long. The CDR3 loop is CASHSETEAFF. The CDR3 DNA follows: TGTGCCAGCCATTCGGAGACTGAAGCTTTCTTT.

This clone appeared a single time. The chain carries TRBV6-5 and TRBJ2-7, with unresolved D. The CDR3 extends over 13 amino acids. V lost 2 bases and J 4 bases, leaving 9 bases between the germline ends. The germline V gene has CDR1 MNHEY and CDR2 SVGAGI. Written as DNA, the CDR3 is TGTGCCAGCAGTTACGGGGAAAGGTACGAGCAGTACTTC. Translated, it gives CASSYGERYEQYF.

The chain recombines TRBV19 with TRBJ2-1; no definite D call. The CDR3 totals 12 residues. CDR1 is LNHDA, CDR2 SQIVND, per germline (reference sequence). V was pared by 7 bases and J by 6 bases, with 10 bases between. The DNA for the CDR3 is TGTGCCAGTACCGACGGCCTCAATGAGCAGTTCTTC. Protein sequence: CASTDGLNEQFF.

The CDR3 region has the DNA TGTGCCAGTAGTATTTCGACCGGGGAGCTGTTTTTT. It codes for CASSISTGELFF. The V gene is TRBV19, the J gene TRBJ2-2; D not resolved. The CDR3 is 12 amino acids. V lost 3 bases and J lost 5, with 4 bases in between. CDR1 is LNHDA and CDR2 is SQIVND in the germline V gene (reference sequence). Combining the CDR3 with reference TRBV19 and TRBJ2-2 gives the whole variable domain DGGITQSPKYLFRKEGQNVTLSCEQNLNHDAMYWYRQDPGQGLRLIYYSQIVNDFQKGDIAEGYSVSREKKESFPLTVTSAQKNPTAFYLCASSISTGELFFGEGSRLTVL.

The rearrangement links TRBV19 to TRBJ2-5, with 7 bases aligning to TRBD2. The CDR3 totals 15 residues. Trimming at V came to 1 base and at J to 7 bases, leaving 9 bases not matched to a gene. Germline lookup yields CDR1 LNHDA and CDR2 SQIVND (reference sequence). The CDR3 DNA sequence: TGTGCCAGTAGTATAGGCGAGGGAGGGAAGGGGACCCAGTACTTC. This sequence encodes CASSIGEGGKGTQYF.

As for this clone: An end of the junction does not agree with germline; a read error may underlie this. J is TRBJ1-1 and V is TRBV5-1, with 7 bases aligning to TRBD1. Germline V CDR1 and CDR2: SGHRS, YFSETQ. The CDR3 spans 13 residues. Here the CDR3 DNA reads TGCGCCAGCAGCTGGGGAGGGGGACAGATTATTCACTTT. Translated, it gives CASSWGGGQIIHF.

DNA for the CDR3: TGTGCCAGCAGCCAAGGCAACAGCGACACCGGGGAGCTGTTTTTT. This gives the protein CASSQGNSDTGELFF. This chain joins TRBV3-1 (or the pseudogene TRBV3-2) and TRBJ2-2; D is uncertain. Per germline, CDR1 LGHDT and CDR2 YNNKEL (reference sequence). The CDR3 runs to 15 residues. The ends were cut back, 1 base at V and 3 bases at J, with 9 bases in the middle.

The chain recombines TRBV5-4 with TRBJ2-7; tentatively, D is TRBD2 (6 bases). CDR3 length: 13 amino acids. CDR1 and CDR2 (germline): SGHNT, YYREEE (reference sequence). Trimming cost V 5 bases and J 2 bases, with 11 bases left between them. CDR3 amino acids: CASSPGTPYEQYF. CDR3 DNA: TGTGCCAGCAGTCCCGGGACTCCCTACGAGCAGTACTTC.